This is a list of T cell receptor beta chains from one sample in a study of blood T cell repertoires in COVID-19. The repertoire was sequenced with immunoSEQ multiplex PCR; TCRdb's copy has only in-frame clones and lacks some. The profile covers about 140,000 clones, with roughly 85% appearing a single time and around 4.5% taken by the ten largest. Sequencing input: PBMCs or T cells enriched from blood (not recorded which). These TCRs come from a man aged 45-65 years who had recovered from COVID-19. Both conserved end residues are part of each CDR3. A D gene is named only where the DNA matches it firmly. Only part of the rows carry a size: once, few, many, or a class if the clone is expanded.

CDR3 DNA: TGTGCCAGCAGCTCCGCCGGGGGCACAGATACGCAGTATTTT; CDR3 protein: CASSSAGGTDTQYF; D gene: NA; J gene: TRBJ2-3; clone size: few; V gene: TRBV7-2
CDR3 DNA: TGTGCCAGCAGCCGTTGGACAGGGCGAAATGAGCAGTTCTTC; CDR3 protein: CASSRWTGRNEQFF; D gene: TRBD1; J gene: TRBJ2-1; clone size: NA; V gene: TRBV7-9
CDR3 DNA: TGTGCCAGCAGTTACTCGACAGGGGGCGGAGAGACCCAGTACTTC; CDR3 protein: CASSYSTGGGETQYF; D gene: TRBD1; J gene: TRBJ2-5; clone size: NA; V gene: TRBV6-5
CDR3 DNA: TGTGCCAGCAGCTTAGGTTCCTACAGGCGAATCTCCTCCAATGAGCAGTTCTTC; CDR3 protein: CASSLGSYRRISSNEQFF; D gene: NA; J gene: TRBJ2-1; clone size: NA; V gene: TRBV7-9
CDR3 DNA: TGTGCCACCAGCAGAGATCGGGGGGGGGCTAATCAGCCCCAGCATTTT; CDR3 protein: CATSRDRGGANQPQHF; D gene: NA; J gene: TRBJ1-5; clone size: NA; V gene: TRBV15
CDR3 DNA: TGTGCCAGCAGTGAATTCAGGGGCTTCTCTACTTTCTTT; CDR3 protein: CASSEFRGFSTFF; D gene: NA; J gene: TRBJ1-1; clone size: once; V gene: TRBV12-3/TRBV12-4
CDR3 DNA: TGTGCCAGCAGGGACAGGGGGGATGAGCAGTTCTTC; CDR3 protein: CASRDRGDEQFF; D gene: TRBD1; J gene: TRBJ2-1; clone size: NA; V gene: TRBV2
CDR3 DNA: TGTGCCAGCAGTACCCGGGCTAGCGGGAGTGAAGAGCAGTTCTTC; CDR3 protein: CASSTRASGSEEQFF; D gene: TRBD2; J gene: TRBJ2-1; clone size: NA; V gene: TRBV28
CDR3 DNA: TGTGCCAGCAGAATGGACAGGGGGCGATCACCCCTCCACTTT; CDR3 protein: CASRMDRGRSPLHF; D gene: TRBD1; J gene: TRBJ1-6; clone size: few; V gene: TRBV27
CDR3 DNA: TGTGCCAGCAGCGCCCAACAGGGGGCCTATAATTCACCCCTCCACTTT; CDR3 protein: CASSAQQGAYNSPLHF; D gene: TRBD1; J gene: TRBJ1-6; clone size: NA; V gene: TRBV9
CDR3 DNA: TGTGCCAGCAGCCGGCAGGCCGGGGAGCTGTTTTTT; CDR3 protein: CASSRQAGELFF; D gene: NA; J gene: TRBJ2-2; clone size: NA; V gene: TRBV12-3/TRBV12-4
CDR3 DNA: TGTGCCAGCAGCTCCGGGGACAGGTACTCTGGAAACACCATATATTTT; CDR3 protein: CASSSGDRYSGNTIYF; D gene: TRBD1; J gene: TRBJ1-3; clone size: NA; V gene: TRBV7-2
CDR3 DNA: TGTGCCAGCAGCTTAGTGACTAGCGGTCCCTACGAGCAGTACTTC; CDR3 protein: CASSLVTSGPYEQYF; D gene: TRBD2; J gene: TRBJ2-7; clone size: NA; V gene: TRBV7-2
CDR3 DNA: TGCAGCGACGCAAGGGGGCTCGGTGGCTACACCTTC; CDR3 protein: CSDARGLGGYTF; D gene: TRBD1; J gene: TRBJ1-2; clone size: NA; V gene: TRBV29-1
CDR3 DNA: TGTGCCAGCAGCGTATTCGGACAGGCCGCCTATAATTCACCCCTCCACTTT; CDR3 protein: CASSVFGQAAYNSPLHF; D gene: TRBD1; J gene: TRBJ1-6; clone size: NA; V gene: TRBV9
CDR3 DNA: TGTGCCAGCAGCTTGTTGGGGGACAGGGGGTCAGATACGCAGTATTTT; CDR3 protein: CASSLLGDRGSDTQYF; D gene: TRBD1; J gene: TRBJ2-3; clone size: once; V gene: TRBV5-4
CDR3 DNA: TGTGCCAGCACCCCCGGGACTAGCAAGGATACGCAGTATTTT; CDR3 protein: CASTPGTSKDTQYF; D gene: TRBD2; J gene: TRBJ2-3; clone size: NA; V gene: TRBV6-2/TRBV6-3
CDR3 DNA: TGTGCCAGCAGTTACCCCGGGGGGAACACTGAAGCTTTCTTT; CDR3 protein: CASSYPGGNTEAFF; D gene: NA; J gene: TRBJ1-1; clone size: NA; V gene: TRBV6-2/TRBV6-3
CDR3 DNA: TGTGCCAGCAGCTCAGCAGGGGTGCAGCCCCAGCATTTT; CDR3 protein: CASSSAGVQPQHF; D gene: NA; J gene: TRBJ1-5; clone size: NA; V gene: TRBV7-2
CDR3 DNA: TGTGCCAGCAGCGCACAGGGTCAAGAGACCCAGTACTTC; CDR3 protein: CASSAQGQETQYF; D gene: NA; J gene: TRBJ2-5; clone size: once; V gene: TRBV9
CDR3 DNA: TGCGCCAGCAGCGTACAGACAGTGGGGACCGGGGAGCTGTTTTTT; CDR3 protein: CASSVQTVGTGELFF; D gene: NA; J gene: TRBJ2-2; clone size: NA; V gene: TRBV5-1
CDR3 DNA: TGTGCCAGCAGCTCGACAGGGACGGTTGCTTTCTTT; CDR3 protein: CASSSTGTVAFF; D gene: TRBD1; J gene: TRBJ1-1; clone size: NA; V gene: TRBV6-2/TRBV6-3
CDR3 DNA: TGTGCCAGCAGTCGCGAACAGGGGAGGAACACTGAAGCTTTCTTT; CDR3 protein: CASSREQGRNTEAFF; D gene: TRBD1; J gene: TRBJ1-1; clone size: NA; V gene: TRBV2
CDR3 DNA: TGTGCCAGCGCTAGGGGGACCAACTATGGCTACACCTTC; CDR3 protein: CASARGTNYGYTF; D gene: NA; J gene: TRBJ1-2; clone size: NA; V gene: TRBV12-3/TRBV12-4
CDR3 DNA: TGCCCTAGGACTGCCCGGGGGACCCAGTACTTC; CDR3 protein: CPRTARGTQYF; D gene: NA; J gene: TRBJ2-5; clone size: once; V gene: TRBV19
CDR3 DNA: TGCGCCAGCAGCTCGACAGACTCAGATACGCAGTATTTT; CDR3 protein: CASSSTDSDTQYF; D gene: NA; J gene: TRBJ2-3; clone size: NA; V gene: TRBV5-1
CDR3 DNA: TGTGCCAGCAGTTTTCTGGGGGCGGGTTATAATTCACCCCTCCACTTT; CDR3 protein: CASSFLGAGYNSPLHF; D gene: NA; J gene: TRBJ1-6; clone size: NA; V gene: TRBV28
CDR3 DNA: TGTGCCAGCAGCCTGGGACAGAATAACTATGGCTACACCTTC; CDR3 protein: CASSLGQNNYGYTF; D gene: TRBD1; J gene: TRBJ1-2; clone size: NA; V gene: TRBV7-9
CDR3 DNA: TGTGCCAGCTCACCAGGGCGAGAGACCCAGTACTTC; CDR3 protein: CASSPGRETQYF; D gene: NA; J gene: TRBJ2-5; clone size: NA; V gene: TRBV18
CDR3 DNA: TGTGCCAGCAGTCCGACTATCAACACCGGGGAGCTGTTTTTT; CDR3 protein: CASSPTINTGELFF; D gene: NA; J gene: TRBJ2-2; clone size: NA; V gene: TRBV6-5
CDR3 DNA: TGTGCCAGCAGTTCGGGGAGCTATGGCTACACCTTC; CDR3 protein: CASSSGSYGYTF; D gene: NA; J gene: TRBJ1-2; clone size: NA; V gene: TRBV6-5
CDR3 DNA: TGTGCCAGCCGCAACAGGGGGATCACCGGGGAGCTGTTTTTT; CDR3 protein: CASRNRGITGELFF; D gene: TRBD1; J gene: TRBJ2-2; clone size: NA; V gene: TRBV5-6
CDR3 DNA: TGTGCCAGCAGCCAAGGAATAGGCTCCCAGGGTGGGAATTCACCCCTCCACTTT; CDR3 protein: CASSQGIGSQGGNSPLHF; D gene: NA; J gene: TRBJ1-6; clone size: NA; V gene: TRBV3-1/TRBV3-2
CDR3 DNA: TGTGCCACCAGCACCCGTACTTCTGGGGCCAACGTCCTGACTTTC; CDR3 protein: CATSTRTSGANVLTF; D gene: NA; J gene: TRBJ2-6; clone size: NA; V gene: TRBV15
CDR3 DNA: TGTGCCAGCAGTGAGATTAGAGGCTATCGGCGGAGCTCCTACGAGCAGTACTTC; CDR3 protein: CASSEIRGYRRSSYEQYF; D gene: NA; J gene: TRBJ2-7; clone size: NA; V gene: TRBV2
CDR3 DNA: TGTGCCAGCAGCTTAGGGCCGAATGAGCAGTTCTTC; CDR3 protein: CASSLGPNEQFF; D gene: NA; J gene: TRBJ2-1; clone size: NA; V gene: TRBV11-2
CDR3 DNA: TGTGCCATCAGTGAACCGGACAGGGGGAACACCGGGGAGCTGTTTTTT; CDR3 protein: CAISEPDRGNTGELFF; D gene: TRBD1; J gene: TRBJ2-2; clone size: NA; V gene: TRBV10-3
CDR3 DNA: TGTGCCAATCCGACAGGCAGCTCCTATAATTCACCCCTCCACTTT; CDR3 protein: CANPTGSSYNSPLHF; D gene: NA; J gene: TRBJ1-6; clone size: NA; V gene: TRBV28